The 17 T cell receptor beta chains below all came from one sample that was sequenced in a study of radiation and T cells in renal cell carcinoma. Specified time point: baseline pretreatment blood. Treatment indicated: 15 Gy SBRT to primary tumor, nephrectomy 4 weeks later. Clones were sequenced by immunoSEQ multiplex PCR, and TCRdb holds only the in-frame ones, with some missing. Of about 150,000 clones listed, approximately 90% are singletons. Sample: blood, taken from a patient whose treatment included radiotherapy and nephrectomy. These TCRs come from a woman between 65 and 79 years old with renal cell carcinoma.

A few counts support this clone. The chain couples TRBV4-3 to TRBJ1-5; D may be TRBD1 (5 bases). The CDR3 is 16 amino acids. Trimming removed 5 bases from V and 2 bases from J, with 16 bases in between. Germline CDR1 LGHNA, CDR2 YSLEER. CDR3 bases: TGCGCCAGCAGCTCAAGCTTGGGGGGTGGCAATCAGCCCCAGCATTTT. Protein product: CASSSSLGGGNQPQHF.

This clone has just a few counts. The chain employs TRBV15 and TRBJ1-1; 7 bases fit TRBD1. This CDR3 has 15 residues. The ends lost 4 bases at V and 4 bases at J; junction bases unmatched: 9. CDR1 is LNHNV and CDR2 is YYDKDF in the germline V gene (reference sequence). For the CDR3, the DNA is TGTGCCACCAGCAAGAGACAGGGCCTGGGCACTGAAGCTTTCTTT. The encoded protein is CATSKRQGLGTEAFF.

This chain connects TRBV6-1 to TRBJ1-5, with D unresolved. The CDR3 length is 14 residues. Germline V gene data show CDR1 as MNHNS and CDR2 as SASEGT. Deletions cut 4 bases from V and 9 bases from J, with 16 bases between. The CDR3 is CASSGRTESPPQHF. As DNA, the CDR3 is TGTGCCAGCAGTGGAAGGACCGAGAGCCCGCCCCAGCATTTT.

The V gene is TRBV5-1, the J gene TRBJ1-2; D is unclear. Trimming took off 4 bases at V and 4 bases at J, with 8 bases between the two ends. Germline V gene data show CDR1 as SGHRS and CDR2 as YFSETQ. The CDR3 runs 12 residues. CDR3 sequence (DNA): TGCGCCAGCAGCGAGGCCCTCTATGGCTACACCTTC. Translating gives CASSEALYGYTF.

The rearrangement uses TRBV7-2 and TRBJ1-2; D is uncertain. The germline V gene has CDR1 SGHTA and CDR2 FQGNSA. There are 15 residues in the CDR3. Trimming removed 5 bases from V and 2 bases from J, with 15 bases in between. Here the CDR3 reads CASSLTSSGNYGYTF. For the CDR3, the DNA is TGTGCCAGCAGCCTAACATCCTCGGGAAACTATGGCTACACCTTC.

This rearrangement joins TRBV18 to TRBJ2-7; 9 bases map to TRBD2. This CDR3 has 14 residues. Germline CDR1 is KGHSH and CDR2 is LQKENI. J gave up 5 bases and V 6 bases, and 8 bases lay outside the gene matches. The CDR3 sequence is CASSPGLAGNEQYF. As DNA, the CDR3 is TGTGCCAGCTCCCCGGGGCTAGCGGGGAACGAGCAGTACTTC.

This rearrangement joins TRBV10-1 to TRBJ2-2; TRBD1 is a possible D gene (6 bases). V was clipped by 6 bases and J by 9 bases, with 14 bases between them. The CDR3 contains 13 residues. Germline assignment: CDR1 WNHNN and CDR2 SYGVQD (reference sequence). DNA for the CDR3: TGCGCCAGCAGACTACAGGGTCCTCGGGAGCTGTTTTTT. Translating it yields CASRLQGPRELFF.

V gene TRBV18 combines with J gene TRBJ1-1; TRBD1 might be the D (5 bases). The germline V and J ends were trimmed by 6 bases and 0 bases, with 8 bases remaining between them. The germline gives CDR1 KGHSH, CDR2 LQKENI. There are 13 residues in the CDR3. CDR3 coding DNA: TGTGCCAGCTCGGGGGATATGAACACTGAAGCTTTCTTT. Encoded protein: CASSGDMNTEAFF.

The V call is TRBV6-5, the J call TRBJ2-1, with 7 bases that match TRBD1. V lost 6 bases, J lost 6 bases, and 8 bases stayed unmatched. In germline, CDR1 is MNHEY, CDR2 SVGAGI. The CDR3 runs to 14 residues. CDR3 nucleotides: TGTGCCAGCAGCTCCCGACAGGGAATCAATGAGCAGTTCTTC. Translated: CASSSRQGINEQFF.

The V gene is TRBV7-2, the J gene TRBJ1-2, with no clear D. CDR1 is SGHTA, CDR2 FQGNSA, per germline. V was cut by 3 bases and J by 0 bases, with 5 bases left in between. The CDR3 has 13 amino acids. CDR3 loop: CASSLESNYGYTF. CDR3 nucleotides: TGTGCCAGCAGCTTGGAGTCTAACTATGGCTACACCTTC.

CDR3 DNA sequence: TGTGCCAGCAGCTGGGGCTTAAGGGGGGCGTACGAGCAGTACTTC. This sequence encodes CASSWGLRGAYEQYF. V and J are TRBV7-2 and TRBJ2-5; D possibly uses TRBD1 or TRBD2 (6 bases each). The DNA end is a closer match to TRBJ2-7, so the J assignment may be wrong. The germline CDR1 and CDR2 sequences are SGHTA and FQGNSA. CDR3 size: 15 residues.

V is TRBV4-2 and J is TRBJ1-2, with 7 bases identical to TRBD1. With 4 bases clipped from V and 8 bases from J, the junction kept 7 bases outside the gene matches. CDR3 length: 13 residues. From germline, CDR1 is LGHNA and CDR2 YNFKEQ. CDR3 sequence reads: CASSRNRGGGYTF. CDR3 nucleotide sequence: TGTGCCAGCAGCCGAAACAGGGGAGGGGGCTACACCTTC.

The chain combines TRBV9 with TRBJ1-2, with TRBD1 identical over 9 bases. Trimming removed 0 bases from V and 4 bases from J; junction bases left unmatched: 4. The CDR3 consists of 15 residues. CDR1 and CDR2 (germline): SGDLS, YYNGEE. As DNA, the CDR3 is TGTGCCAGCAGCGTAGATCAGGACAGGGGCTATGGCTACACCTTC. This encodes CASSVDQDRGYGYTF.

The V gene is TRBV19, the J gene TRBJ2-1; the D gene is possibly TRBD1 (6 bases). Per germline, CDR1 LNHDA and CDR2 SQIVND (reference sequence). The CDR3 consists of 16 residues. Trimming cost V 7 bases and J 5 bases, with 21 bases left between them. CDR3 residues: CASTSLRWTANNEQFF. CDR3 in DNA: TGTGCCAGTACCTCCCTTCGGTGGACAGCCAACAATGAGCAGTTCTTC.

Of note for this clone: The same CDR3 arises from other DNA sequences in this sample as well. This chain uses TRBV7-9 with TRBJ1-5; D perhaps matches TRBD1 (5 bases). Germline V gives CDR1 SEHNR, CDR2 FQNEAQ (reference sequence). This CDR3 contains 15 residues. The germline V and J ends were trimmed by 2 bases and 1 base, with 9 bases remaining between them. CDR3 residues: CASSLSQGSNQPQHF. Here the CDR3 DNA reads TGTGCCAGCAGCTTAAGCCAGGGAAGCAATCAGCCCCAGCATTTT.

V is TRBV5-4 and J is TRBJ2-7; D remains ambiguous. The V end lost 1 base, the J end lost 2 bases, and 10 bases lay between the germline ends. The length of the CDR3 is 14 residues. Germline values: CDR1 SGHNT, CDR2 YYREEE (reference sequence). This CDR3 is CASSLNPATYEQYF. The CDR3 DNA reads as TGTGCCAGCAGCTTGAATCCAGCCACCTACGAGCAGTACTTC. Variable domain in full (rest from reference TRBV5-4 and TRBJ2-7): ETGVTQSPTHLIKTRGQQVTLRCSSQSGHNTVSWYQQALGQGPQFIFQYYREEENGRGNFPPRFSGLQFPNYSSELNVNALELDDSALYLCASSLNPATYEQYFGPGTRLTVT.

The V gene is TRBV5-1, the J gene TRBJ1-2; D not resolved. Between the trimmed V and J ends, which lost 6 bases and 3 bases, there was a span of 21 bases. The germline V gene encodes CDR1 SGHRS and CDR2 YFSETQ. The CDR3 has 16 amino acids. The CDR3 loop reads CASTLATSGGYYGYTF. The CDR3 DNA reads TGCGCCAGCACCCTGGCCACCTCCGGAGGCTACTATGGCTACACCTTC.